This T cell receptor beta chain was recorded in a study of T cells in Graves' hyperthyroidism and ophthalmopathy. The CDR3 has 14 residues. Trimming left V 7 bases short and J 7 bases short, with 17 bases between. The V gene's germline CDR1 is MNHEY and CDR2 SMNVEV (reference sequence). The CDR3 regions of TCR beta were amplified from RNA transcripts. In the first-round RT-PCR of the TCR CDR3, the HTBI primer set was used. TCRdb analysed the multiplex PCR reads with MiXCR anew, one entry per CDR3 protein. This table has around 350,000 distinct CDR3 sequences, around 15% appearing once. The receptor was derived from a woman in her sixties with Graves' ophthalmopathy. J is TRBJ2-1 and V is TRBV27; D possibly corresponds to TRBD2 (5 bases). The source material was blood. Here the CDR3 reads CASKEEGYDNEQFF. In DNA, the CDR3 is TGTGCCAGCAAGGAGGAAGGCTACGATAATGAGCAGTTCTTC.